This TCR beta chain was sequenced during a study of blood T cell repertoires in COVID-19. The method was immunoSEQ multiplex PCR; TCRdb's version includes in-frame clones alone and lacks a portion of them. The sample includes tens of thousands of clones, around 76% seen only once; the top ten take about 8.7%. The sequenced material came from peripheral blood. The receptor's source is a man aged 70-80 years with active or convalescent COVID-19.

This CDR3 reads CASIRSGGTGNTEAFF. As DNA, the CDR3 is TGTGCCAGCATCCGAAGCGGGGGGACAGGGAACACTGAAGCTTTCTTT. The chain recombines TRBV2 with TRBJ1-1, with 8 bases aligning to TRBD1. The V and J ends lost 7 bases and 1 base, in that order; junction bases with no gene match: 11. Germline values: CDR1 SNHLY, CDR2 FYNNEI. The CDR3 has 16 amino acids.